Presented here are 19 T cell receptor beta chains from one specimen sequenced in a study of cytomegalovirus exposure and HLA in healthy donors (dated by TCRdb to about 2017). Libraries were prepared through the immunoSEQ multiplex PCR assay. The clones in this table, taken by TCRdb from immuneACCESS, are in-frame only. Not every clone is retained; where verified, under half of the shortfall comes from an unresolved V gene, and the cause of the rest is unknown. The sample table holds about 78,000 clones, of which about 96% were seen once. The ten most abundant clones make up 1.5% to 2% of the sample. Sequencing input: PBMCs. These receptors originate from a man between 18 and 35 years old in good health and CMV-seropositive.

The chain has TRBV30 and TRBJ2-7, with 8 bases matching TRBD2. V shed 0 bases and J 1 base; nucleotides not matched to a gene: 5. Germline CDR1 is GTSNPN and CDR2 is SVGIG (reference sequence). This CDR3 comprises 15 residues. The CDR3 coding sequence is TGTGCCTGGAGTGTATCCGGCGGGAGGTCCTACGAGCAGTACTTC. It translates to CAWSVSGGRSYEQYF.

The V and J genes are TRBV12-5 and TRBJ2-7, with 12 bases lining up with TRBD2. CDR3 length equals 16 residues. CDR1 and CDR2 (germline): LGHNT, FRNRAP. Unmatched junction bases numbered 10, after V lost 3 bases and J lost 7 bases. Written as DNA, the CDR3 is TGTGCTAGTGGTTTCTATGGGACTAGCGGGCGGTTTGAGCAGTACTTC. Amino acids: CASGFYGTSGRFEQYF.

V is TRBV28 and J is TRBJ2-2, with a weak D call TRBD1 (5 bases). Trimming removed 4 bases at V and 3 bases at J, with 12 bases between. Germline values: CDR1 MDHEN, CDR2 SYDVKM. The CDR3 runs to 15 residues. The CDR3 region has the DNA TGTGCCAGCAGTTCCCCCCCAGGGTACACCGGGGAGCTGTTTTTT. It yields the protein CASSSPPGYTGELFF.

The chain is built from TRBV7-2 and TRBJ2-1, with 12 bases that match TRBD2. CDR1 and CDR2 (germline): SGHTA, FQGNSA. The CDR3 totals 15 residues. The junction had 7 bases not matched to a gene; V was cut back by 6 bases and J by 7 bases. The CDR3 DNA is TGTGCCAGCAGAACCACTAGCGGGAGGCATAATGAGCAGTTCTTC. Protein: CASRTTSGRHNEQFF.

The chain links TRBV13 to TRBJ2-1; D possibly corresponds to TRBD2 (5 bases). Germline assignment: CDR1 PRHDT and CDR2 FYEKMQ (reference sequence). This CDR3 is built from 16 residues. V gave up 2 bases and J gave up 7 bases, with 18 bases separating them. The CDR3 region has the DNA TGTGCCAGCAGCTTAAAATCGGGAATGAGTAGGAATGAGCAGTTCTTC. Amino acids: CASSLKSGMSRNEQFF.

The V and J genes are TRBV11-2 and TRBJ2-7; D possibly corresponds to TRBD2 (6 bases). The germline V gene encodes CDR1 SGHAT and CDR2 FQNNGV. The length of the CDR3 is 13 residues. The V and J ends lost 6 bases and 4 bases respectively, with 13 bases between them. The CDR3 loop reads CASSPTGAYEQYF. CDR3 sequence (DNA): TGTGCCAGCAGTCCAACGGGAGCGTACGAGCAGTACTTC.

The chain has TRBV19 and TRBJ2-6; weak D call: TRBD2 (5 bases). The CDR3 length is 15 residues. Trimming took 7 bases from V and 2 from J, leaving 12 bases between them. Germline CDR1 reads LNHDA; CDR2 reads SQIVND (reference sequence). CDR3: CASTLLGAGANVLTF. CDR3 DNA: TGTGCCAGTACCCTGCTCGGGGCTGGGGCCAACGTCCTGACTTTC.

The chain links TRBV11-1 to TRBJ1-5, with TRBD1 identical over 7 bases. The V gene end was trimmed by 3 bases and the J gene end by 1 base; junction bases not matched to a gene: 3. This CDR3 is 15 amino acids long. The germline gives CDR1 SGHAT, CDR2 FQDESV (reference sequence). CDR3 in amino acids: CASSFSTGSNQPQHF. The DNA of the CDR3 is TGTGCCAGCAGCTTTTCGACAGGGAGCAATCAGCCCCAGCATTTT.

The chain employs TRBV28 and TRBJ1-1; 8 positions agree with TRBD1. CDR3 length: 14 amino acids. CDR1 is MDHEN, CDR2 SYDVKM, per germline. Losses at the gene ends were 2 bases for V and 6 bases for J; bases not matched to a gene: 5. CDR3 sequence (DNA): TGTGCCAGCAGTTTACGACAGGGGCTCGCTGAAGCTTTCTTT. Translation gives CASSLRQGLAEAFF.

The chain uses TRBV11-3 and TRBJ1-2; TRBD1 matches 8 bases. V was pared by 8 bases and J by 4 bases, with 9 bases of the junction left unmatched. CDR1 and CDR2 (germline): SGHNT, YENEEA. This CDR3 region has 14 residues. The chain's CDR3 is CASSKGQGGYGYTF. In DNA form, the CDR3 reads TGTGCCAGCTCGAAAGGACAGGGCGGCTATGGCTACACCTTC.

The rearrangement links TRBV7-9 to TRBJ2-5, with D perhaps matching TRBD2 (6 bases). V was trimmed by 4 bases and J by 5 bases, leaving 14 bases between them. This CDR3 contains 14 residues. Germline V gene sequence: CDR1 SEHNR, CDR2 FQNEAQ (reference sequence). The CDR3: CASSSQRRGETQYF. DNA of the CDR3: TGTGCCAGCAGCTCCCAGCGGAGGGGTGAGACCCAGTACTTC. The full variable domain, completed using reference TRBV7-9 and TRBJ2-5, is DTGVSQNPRHKITKRGQNVTFRCDPISEHNRLYWYRQTLGQGPEFLTYFQNEAQLEKSRLLSDRFSAERPKGSFSTLEIQRTEQGDSAMYLCASSSQRRGETQYFGPGTRLLVL.

The V and J genes are TRBV5-1 and TRBJ1-2, with TRBD1 identical over 8 bases. Germline lookup yields CDR1 SGHRS and CDR2 YFSETQ. The CDR3 runs 13 residues. V gave up 4 bases and J gave up 3 bases; unmatched junction bases: 2. CDR3 sequence: CASSPTGDYGYTF. In DNA form, the CDR3 reads TGCGCCAGCAGCCCGACAGGGGACTATGGCTACACCTTC.

This chain joins TRBV4-1 and TRBJ2-2; D gene unclear. V gave up 8 bases and J gave up 1 base, with 2 bases separating them. Germline V gene lookup returns CDR1 MGHRA and CDR2 YSYEKL. This CDR3 has 11 amino acids. In nucleotides, the CDR3 is TGCGCCAGCCGGAACACCGGGGAGCTGTTTTTT. It yields the protein CASRNTGELFF.

The V call is TRBV5-1, the J call TRBJ2-3; a possible D gene is TRBD1 (6 bases). CDR1 SGHRS and CDR2 YFSETQ come from the germline V gene. The CDR3 has 15 amino acids. V dropped 2 bases and J dropped 0 bases, with 10 bases sitting between them. CDR3 nucleotide sequence: TGCGCCAGCAGCTTTCAGGGGAGAAGCACAGATACGCAGTATTTT. This encodes CASSFQGRSTDTQYF.

The chain is built from TRBV5-1 and TRBJ2-3; maybe TRBD1 (6 bases). V was cut by 4 bases and J by 0 bases, with 15 bases left in between. This CDR3 is built from 16 residues. Looked up from germline, CDR1 is SGHRS and CDR2 is YFSETQ. The CDR3 spells CASSPVGTSSTDTQYF. CDR3 in DNA: TGCGCCAGCAGCCCGGTCGGGACATCTAGCACAGATACGCAGTATTTT.

DNA of the CDR3: TGTGCCAGCAGCAAAGCAGGGGTCCGTCCGTCAGCTTTCTTT. It is translated as CASSKAGVRPSAFF. The V call is TRBV21-1, the J call TRBJ1-1; TRBD1 reflects the table's D call only, with no check against the DNA. TRBV21-1 is recorded as a pseudogene. The CDR3 runs 14 residues.

The V and J genes are TRBV7-6 and TRBJ2-1, with a tentative D call TRBD1 (6 bases). CDR3 length: 16 residues. Between the trimmed V and J ends, which lost 5 bases and 1 base, there was a span of 15 bases. CDR1 is SGHVS and CDR2 is FNYEAQ in the germline V gene. This CDR3 reads CASSHQTGLSYNEQFF. The CDR3 DNA is TGTGCCAGCAGCCACCAAACAGGGCTATCCTACAATGAGCAGTTCTTC. The complete variable domain, with remaining parts taken from reference TRBV7-6 and TRBJ2-1, reads GAGVSQSPRYKVTKRGQDVALRCDPISGHVSLYWYRQALGQGPEFLTYFNYEAQQDKSGLPNDRFSAERPEGSISTLTIQRTEQRDSAMYRCASSHQTGLSYNEQFFGPGTRLTVL.

This chain uses TRBV4-2 with TRBJ2-7; 7 bases align to TRBD2. CDR3 length: 15 amino acids. After removal of 0 bases from V and 2 bases from J, the junction contained 4 bases not matched to a gene. CDR1 LGHNA and CDR2 YNFKEQ come from the germline V gene. CDR3 in amino acids: CASSQEWSGTYEQYF. CDR3 DNA: TGTGCCAGCAGCCAAGAATGGAGCGGGACCTACGAGCAGTACTTC.

This chain links TRBV18 with TRBJ2-7; no reliable D call. The CDR3 is 15 amino acids. Trimming took off 1 base at V and 0 bases at J, with 10 bases between the two ends. Germline V gene lookup returns CDR1 KGHSH and CDR2 LQKENI. In nucleotides, the CDR3 is TGTGCCAGCTCACCACGGCAAGTAACCTCCTACGAGCAGTACTTC. This gives the protein CASSPRQVTSYEQYF.